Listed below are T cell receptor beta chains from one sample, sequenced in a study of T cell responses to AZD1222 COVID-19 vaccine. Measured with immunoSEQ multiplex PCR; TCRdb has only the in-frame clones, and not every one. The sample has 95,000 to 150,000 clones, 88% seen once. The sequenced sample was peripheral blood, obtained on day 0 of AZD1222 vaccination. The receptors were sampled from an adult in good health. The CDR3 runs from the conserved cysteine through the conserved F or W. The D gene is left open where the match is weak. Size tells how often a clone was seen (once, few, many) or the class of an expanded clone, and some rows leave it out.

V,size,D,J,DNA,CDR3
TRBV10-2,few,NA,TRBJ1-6,TGCGCCAGCAGATGGGGTAAAGGGTCTTCACCCCTCCACTTT,CASRWGKGSSPLHF
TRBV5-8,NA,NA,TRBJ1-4,TGTGCCAGCACCAGACCTAATGAAAAACTGTTTTTT,CASTRPNEKLFF
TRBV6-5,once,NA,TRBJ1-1,TGTGCCAGCAGTTACTCGTACGGGGGAGGCACTGAAGCTTTCTTT,CASSYSYGGGTEAFF
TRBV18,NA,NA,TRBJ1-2,TGTGCCAGCTCACCCGACAGGATCTATGGCTACACCTTC,CASSPDRIYGYTF
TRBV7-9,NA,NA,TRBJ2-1,TGTGCCAGCAGCGCCGCGGGGTCAACCTACAATGAGCAGTTCTTC,CASSAAGSTYNEQFF
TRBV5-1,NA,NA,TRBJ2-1,TGCGCCAGCAGTGAGAACGGGGGTGGTCACAATGAGCAGTTCTTC,CASSENGGGHNEQFF
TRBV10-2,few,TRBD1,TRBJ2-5,TGCGCCAGTCGGGACAGGGCGGATATAGAGACCCAGTACTTC,CASRDRADIETQYF
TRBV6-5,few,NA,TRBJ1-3,TGTGCCAGCTCCCCCATCGACAACTCTGGAAACACCATATATTTT,CASSPIDNSGNTIYF
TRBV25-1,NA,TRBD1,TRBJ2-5,TGTGCCAGCAGTGGGTCCTTGAGGGGGCGAGGTGAGACCCAGTACTTC,CASSGSLRGRGETQYF
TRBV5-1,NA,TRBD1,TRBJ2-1,TGCGCCAGCAGCCTGGGACAGGGGTGGAATGAGCAGTTCTTC,CASSLGQGWNEQFF
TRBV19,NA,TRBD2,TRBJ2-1,TGTGCCAGTAGTATAGAAGCGGGGGCTGCACGAAGGCGCTCCTACAATGAGCAGTTCTTC,CASSIEAGAARRRSYNEQFF
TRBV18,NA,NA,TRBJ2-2,TGTGCCAGCTCCGTCGGGGCCCCGAACACCGGGGAGCTGTTTTTT,CASSVGAPNTGELFF